What follows is one TCR beta chain and its context. What it recognizes is unknown. The sample is drawn from a study of Graves' ophthalmopathy and Graves' hyperthyroidism. Study outcomes and limitations: With a specificity of about 73% and a sensitivity of more than 65%, the model predicted ophthalmopathy progression. Blood repertoires reportedly contained most expanded thyroid clonotypes above 0.001 frequency.

People with hyperthyroidism were aged 18 to 65 and newly diagnosed, under 2 months' duration. RNA transcripts were the template, and TCR beta CDR3 regions were amplified from them. First-round RT-PCR with HTBI primers preceded a second-round multiplex PCR. TCRdb ran MiXCR on the multiplex PCR reads and lists one entry per CDR3 protein. The sample has about 590,000 distinct CDR3 sequences; about two fifths are singletons. Per the germline V gene, CDR1 is MNHEY and CDR2 is SMNVEV (reference sequence). The CDR3 is made up of 15 amino acids. The J segment lost 1 base and the V segment lost 7 bases, leaving 7 bases of the junction unmatched.

The sequenced sample consisted of peripheral blood or thyroid tissue (not recorded which). This sequence was found in an adult man with Graves' hyperthyroidism. The V and J genes are TRBV27 and TRBJ2-7, with 10 bases that match TRBD2. In DNA form, the CDR3 reads TGTGCCAGCATTACTAGCGGGACTAGGTCCTACGAGCAGTACTTC. Protein: CASITSGTRSYEQYF.